The 2 T cell receptor beta chains listed next were all sequenced from one sample in a study of T cell changes during pregnancy in multiple sclerosis. The assay was immunoSEQ multiplex PCR, and TCRdb's table has in-frame clones only and misses some. The data show around 30,000 clones, under 95% seen once. Material: CD4+ T cells from peripheral blood mononuclear cells, obtained after pregnancy. The source is a female donor with multiple sclerosis, enrolled in a pregnancy study.

This chain connects TRBV30 to TRBJ1-3; D perhaps matches TRBD1 (6 bases). V shed 3 bases and J shed 3 bases, with 15 bases lying between them. The CDR3 has 15 residues. Germline assignment: CDR1 GTSNPN and CDR2 SVGIG (reference sequence). The CDR3 DNA reads as TGTGCCTGGAGCCAAAAGGGGGTACTTGGAAACACCATATATTTT. Translated, it gives CAWSQKGVLGNTIYF.

The rearrangement links TRBV10-2 to TRBJ1-2; 8 nucleotides line up with TRBD1. Trimming took 0 bases from V and 4 from J; bases not matched to a gene: 1. The CDR3 has 14 residues. CDR1 and CDR2 from the germline V gene are WSHSY and SAAADI. The CDR3 DNA reads TGCGCCAGCAGTGAGTCGACAGGGGCCTATGGCTACACCTTC. It translates to CASSESTGAYGYTF.